This is a list of T cell receptor beta chains from one sample in a study of identical twins. A single record per CDR3 protein comes from TCRdb applying MiXCR to the 5' RACE reads. The table lists just under 650,000 distinct CDR3 sequences, under 8.5% of them singletons. These records were also assigned to another study, of yellow fever vaccine responses in identical twins.

Input material: PBMCs. The receptor set was obtained from a woman under 30 in good health. CDR3s include the opening cysteine and the closing phenylalanine or tryptophan. A D gene is named only where the DNA matches it firmly. A row's size may be missing; if present it is once, few, many or a size class.

v_gene	j_gene	d_gene	abundance	CDR3nt	CDR3aa
TRBV29-1	TRBJ2-5	TRBD2	NA	TGCAGCGTCTTTAGGCGGGAGGGCCTGTGGGAGACCCAGTACTTC	CSVFRREGLWETQYF
TRBV9	TRBJ2-2	TRBD2	NA	TGTGCCAGCAGCGACCGGACTAGCGGGAGTAGCACCGGGGAGCTGTTTTTT	CASSDRTSGSSTGELFF
TRBV20-1	TRBJ2-7	TRBD2	NA	TGCAGTGCTAGTAGGGGTCGGGGCGGGAGCCGCTCCTACGAGCAGTACTTC	CSASRGRGGSRSYEQYF
TRBV7-9	TRBJ2-2	TRBD2	NA	TGTGCCAGCAGCTCCCAGCGGGGGGGCATCGGGGAGCTGTTTTTT	CASSSQRGGIGELFF
TRBV9	TRBJ2-5	NA	many	TGTGCCAGCAGCCCTCAAAACCAAGAGACCCAGTACTTC	CASSPQNQETQYF
TRBV11-3	TRBJ1-1	NA	NA	TGTGCCAGCAGCGAGAACGAGGGGGCTTTCTTT	CASSENEGAFF
TRBV12-3/TRBV12-4	TRBJ1-1	NA	many	TGTGCCAGCAGTCGACGGGAGAACACTGAAGCTTTCTTT	CASSRRENTEAFF
TRBV7-9	TRBJ1-1	NA	few	TGTGCCAGCAGCGTAGAACGGCCGAACACTGAAGCTTTCTTT	CASSVERPNTEAFF
TRBV10-3	TRBJ2-1	NA	few	TGTGCCATCAGTGGGACAGAACGGACTACTAGTGGCAATGAGCAGTTCTTC	CAISGTERTTSGNEQFF
TRBV21-1	TRBJ2-2	NA	NA	TGTGCCAGCAGCAATGACCGGTATGACGGGGAGGTGTTTTTT	CASSNDRYDGEVFF
TRBV4-2	TRBJ2-5	NA	NA	TGTGCCAGCAGCCAAGAAGTTCCCGGGGACAAACAAGAGACCCAGTACTTC	CASSQEVPGDKQETQYF
TRBV12-5	TRBJ2-7	NA	NA	TGTGCTAGTGGTTTGGTAATCTACGAGCAGTACTTC	CASGLVIYEQYF
TRBV11-2	TRBJ2-5	NA	NA	TGTGCCAGCAGCTTAGTGGTCATTCAAGAGACCCAGTACTTC	CASSLVVIQETQYF
TRBV3-1	TRBJ2-1	TRBD2	few	TGTGCCAGCAGCCAACAAACGAATAAGCGGGGGGGCGGTTATGAGCAGTTCTTC	CASSQQTNKRGGGYEQFF
TRBV6-1	TRBJ1-6	TRBD1	few	TGTGCCAGCAGAGATATAAGCCGGGACAGAAGGATAAATTCACCCCTCCACTTT	CASRDISRDRRINSPLHF
TRBV12-3/TRBV12-4	TRBJ1-1	TRBD1	few	TGTGCCAGCAAACCCGGGACAGCGAACACTGAAGCTTTCTTT	CASKPGTANTEAFF
TRBV12-3/TRBV12-4	TRBJ1-1	NA	few	TGTGCCAGCAGCCTTTTACCAGGGGCGACGGAAGCTTTCTTT	CASSLLPGATEAFF
TRBV7-9	TRBJ2-5	NA	NA	TGTGCCAGCAGCTCCCGGGAGCTATCTAGGGAGACCCAGTACTTC	CASSSRELSRETQYF
TRBV3-1	TRBJ1-2	NA	many	TGTGCCAGCAGCCAAGTAACCTATGGCTACACCTTC	CASSQVTYGYTF
TRBV7-6	TRBJ2-3	TRBD2	few	TGTGCCAGCAGCTCACTAGCGGGGGGCGCTAATACGCAGTATTTT	CASSSLAGGANTQYF
TRBV27	TRBJ2-5	TRBD2	NA	TGTGCCAGCAGTCCCGGGACTAGGCTTGGGACCCAGTACTTC	CASSPGTRLGTQYF
TRBV28	TRBJ1-1	NA	many	TGTGCCAGCAGTACTCCGACAGAAGGGAACACTGAAGCTTTCTTT	CASSTPTEGNTEAFF
TRBV7-8	TRBJ2-5	NA	many	TGTGCCAGCAGCTCGTGGGGGGGCCCACAAGAGACCCAGTACTTC	CASSSWGGPQETQYF
TRBV7-8	TRBJ2-1	NA	NA	TGTGCCAGCAGCTCCGTCGGGGGGACAACAGCCTACAATGAGCAGTTCTTC	CASSSVGGTTAYNEQFF
TRBV27	TRBJ1-2	NA	few	TGTGCCAGCAGTTTGAGCTATTCCGACTATGGCTACACCTTC	CASSLSYSDYGYTF
TRBV10-2	TRBJ2-2	TRBD2	many	TGCGCCATCAGACTAGCGGGGGGGGACACCGGGGAGCTGTTTTTT	CAIRLAGGDTGELFF
TRBV28	TRBJ2-1	TRBD2	NA	TGTGCCAGCAGTTCGGGGGGGGGCTCCGAAAATGAGCAGTTCTTC	CASSSGGGSENEQFF